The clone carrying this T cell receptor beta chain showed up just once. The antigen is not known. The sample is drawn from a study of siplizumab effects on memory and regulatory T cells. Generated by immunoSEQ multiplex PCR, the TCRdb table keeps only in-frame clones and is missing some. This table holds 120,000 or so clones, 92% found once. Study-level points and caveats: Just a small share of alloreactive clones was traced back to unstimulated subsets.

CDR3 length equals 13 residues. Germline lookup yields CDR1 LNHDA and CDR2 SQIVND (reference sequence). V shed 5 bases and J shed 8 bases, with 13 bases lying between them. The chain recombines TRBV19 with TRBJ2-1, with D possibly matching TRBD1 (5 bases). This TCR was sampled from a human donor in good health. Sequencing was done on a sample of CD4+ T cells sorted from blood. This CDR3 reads CASSFGRVYEQFF. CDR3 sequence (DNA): TGTGCCAGTAGTTTCGGCAGGGTCTATGAGCAGTTCTTC.